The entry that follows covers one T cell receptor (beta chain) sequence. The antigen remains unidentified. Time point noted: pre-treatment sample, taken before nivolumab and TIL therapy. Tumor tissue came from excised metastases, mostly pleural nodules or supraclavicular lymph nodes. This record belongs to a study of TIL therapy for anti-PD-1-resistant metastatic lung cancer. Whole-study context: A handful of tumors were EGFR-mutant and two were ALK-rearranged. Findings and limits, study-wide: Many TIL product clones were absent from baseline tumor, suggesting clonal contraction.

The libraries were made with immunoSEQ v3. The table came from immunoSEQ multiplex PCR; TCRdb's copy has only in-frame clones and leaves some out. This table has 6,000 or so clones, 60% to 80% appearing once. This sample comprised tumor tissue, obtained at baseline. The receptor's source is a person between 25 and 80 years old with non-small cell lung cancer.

In DNA form, the CDR3 reads TGTGCCAGCAGCTTCGGACCAAATACGCAGTATTTT. It codes for CASSFGPNTQYF. The chain is built from TRBV11-3 and TRBJ2-3; D is unclear. CDR3 length: 12 residues. Trimming pared 3 bases from V and 7 bases from J, leaving 8 bases between. CDR1 and CDR2 (germline): SGHNT, YENEEA. Looking up the rest from reference TRBV11-3 and TRBJ2-3 gives the full variable domain: EAGVVQSPRYKIIEKKQPVAFWCNPISGHNTLYWYLQNLGQGPELLIRYENEEAVDDSQLPKDRFSAERLKGVDSTLKIQPAELGDSAVYLCASSFGPNTQYFGPGTRLTVL.